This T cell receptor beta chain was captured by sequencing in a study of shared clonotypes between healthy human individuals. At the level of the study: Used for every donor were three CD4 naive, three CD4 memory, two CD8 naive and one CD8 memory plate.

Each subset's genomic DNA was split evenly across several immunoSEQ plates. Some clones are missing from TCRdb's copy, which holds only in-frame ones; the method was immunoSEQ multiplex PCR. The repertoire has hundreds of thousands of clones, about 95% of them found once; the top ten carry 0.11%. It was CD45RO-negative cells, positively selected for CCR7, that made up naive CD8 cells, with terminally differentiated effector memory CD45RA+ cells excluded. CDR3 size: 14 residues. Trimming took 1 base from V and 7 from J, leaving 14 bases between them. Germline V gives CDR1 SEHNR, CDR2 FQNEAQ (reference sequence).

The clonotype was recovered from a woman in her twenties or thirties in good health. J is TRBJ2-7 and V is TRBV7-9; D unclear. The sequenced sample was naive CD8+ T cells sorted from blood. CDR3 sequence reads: CASSLGLTPWEQYF. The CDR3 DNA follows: TGTGCCAGCAGCTTAGGTTTGACTCCCTGGGAGCAGTACTTC.